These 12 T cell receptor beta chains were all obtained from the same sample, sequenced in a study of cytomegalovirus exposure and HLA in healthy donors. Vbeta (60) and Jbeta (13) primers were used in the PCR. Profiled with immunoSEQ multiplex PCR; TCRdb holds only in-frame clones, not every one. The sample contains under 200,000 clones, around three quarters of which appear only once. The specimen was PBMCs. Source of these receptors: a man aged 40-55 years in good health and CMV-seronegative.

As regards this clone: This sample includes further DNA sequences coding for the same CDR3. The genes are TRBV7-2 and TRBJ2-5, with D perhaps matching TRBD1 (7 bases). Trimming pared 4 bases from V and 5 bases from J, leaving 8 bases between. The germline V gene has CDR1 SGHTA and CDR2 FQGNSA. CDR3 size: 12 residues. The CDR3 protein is CASSSGGETQYF. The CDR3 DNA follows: TGTGCCAGCAGCTCAGGGGGGGAGACCCAGTACTTC.

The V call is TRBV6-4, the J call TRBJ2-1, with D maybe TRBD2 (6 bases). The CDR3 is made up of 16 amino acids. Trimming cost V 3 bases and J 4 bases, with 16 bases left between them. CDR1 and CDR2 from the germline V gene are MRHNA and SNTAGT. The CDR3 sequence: CASSEVGGTPYNEQFF. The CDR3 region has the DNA TGTGCCAGCAGTGAGGTTGGGGGGACGCCATACAATGAGCAGTTCTTC.

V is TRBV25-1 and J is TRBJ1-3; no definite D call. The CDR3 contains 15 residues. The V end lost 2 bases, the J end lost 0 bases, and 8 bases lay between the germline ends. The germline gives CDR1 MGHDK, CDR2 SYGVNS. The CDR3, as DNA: TGTGCCAGCAGTGAACTTACGGTCTCTGGAAACACCATATATTTT. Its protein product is CASSELTVSGNTIYF.

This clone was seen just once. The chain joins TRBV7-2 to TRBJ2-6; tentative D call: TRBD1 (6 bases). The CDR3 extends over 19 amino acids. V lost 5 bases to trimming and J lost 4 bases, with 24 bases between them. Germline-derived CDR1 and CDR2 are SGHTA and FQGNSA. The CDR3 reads CASSTRQAVLKEGANVLTF. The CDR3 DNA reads TGTGCCAGCAGCACCCGACAGGCGGTCCTTAAAGAAGGGGCCAACGTCCTGACTTTC.

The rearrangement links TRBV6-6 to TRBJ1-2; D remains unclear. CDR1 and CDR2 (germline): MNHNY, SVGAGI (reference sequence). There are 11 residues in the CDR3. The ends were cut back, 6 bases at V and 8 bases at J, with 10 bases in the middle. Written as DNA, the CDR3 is TGTGCCAGCAGGGCAGCGGGAGGCTACACCTTC. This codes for CASRAAGGYTF.

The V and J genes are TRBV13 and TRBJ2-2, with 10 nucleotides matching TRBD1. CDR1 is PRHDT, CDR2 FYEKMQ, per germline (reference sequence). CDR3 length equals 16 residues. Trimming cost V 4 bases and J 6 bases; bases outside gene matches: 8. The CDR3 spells CASSSGQGFTAGELFF. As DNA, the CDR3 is TGTGCCAGCAGCTCGGGACAGGGGTTTACCGCCGGGGAGCTGTTTTTT. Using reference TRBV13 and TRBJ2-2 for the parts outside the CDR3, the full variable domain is AAGVIQSPRHLIKEKRETATLKCYPIPRHDTVYWYQQGPGQDPQFLISFYEKMQSDKGSIPDRFSAQQFSDYHSELNMSSLELGDSALYFCASSSGQGFTAGELFFGEGSRLTVL.

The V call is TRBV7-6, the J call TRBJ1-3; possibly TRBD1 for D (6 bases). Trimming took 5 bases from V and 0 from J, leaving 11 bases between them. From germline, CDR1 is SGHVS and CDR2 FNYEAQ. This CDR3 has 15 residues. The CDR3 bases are TGTGCCAGCAGCATGACAGGCTCCTCTGGAAACACCATATATTTT. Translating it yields CASSMTGSSGNTIYF.

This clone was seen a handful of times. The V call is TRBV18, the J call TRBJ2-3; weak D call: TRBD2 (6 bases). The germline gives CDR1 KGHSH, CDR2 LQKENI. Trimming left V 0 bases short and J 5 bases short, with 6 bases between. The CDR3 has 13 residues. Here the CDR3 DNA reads TGTGCCAGCTCACCACCGGGACTAGATACGCAGTATTTT. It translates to CASSPPGLDTQYF.

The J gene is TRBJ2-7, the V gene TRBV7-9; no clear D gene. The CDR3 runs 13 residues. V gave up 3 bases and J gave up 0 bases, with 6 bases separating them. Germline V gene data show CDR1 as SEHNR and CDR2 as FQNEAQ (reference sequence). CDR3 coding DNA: TGTGCCAGCAGCTTTGTCCGCTCCTACGAGCAGTACTTC. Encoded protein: CASSFVRSYEQYF.

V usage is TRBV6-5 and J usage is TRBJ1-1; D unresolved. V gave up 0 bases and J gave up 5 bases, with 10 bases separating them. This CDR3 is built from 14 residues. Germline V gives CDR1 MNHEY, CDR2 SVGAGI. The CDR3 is CASSYSRVGTEAFF. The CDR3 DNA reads TGTGCCAGCAGTTACTCGAGGGTTGGGACTGAAGCTTTCTTT.

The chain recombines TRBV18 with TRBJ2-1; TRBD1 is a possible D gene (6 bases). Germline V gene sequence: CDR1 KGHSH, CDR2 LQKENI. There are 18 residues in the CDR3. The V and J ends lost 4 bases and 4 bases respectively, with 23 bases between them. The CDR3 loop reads CASSLSMDSTTYYNEQFF. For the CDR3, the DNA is TGTGCCAGCTCACTAAGCATGGACAGCACAACATATTACAATGAGCAGTTCTTC.

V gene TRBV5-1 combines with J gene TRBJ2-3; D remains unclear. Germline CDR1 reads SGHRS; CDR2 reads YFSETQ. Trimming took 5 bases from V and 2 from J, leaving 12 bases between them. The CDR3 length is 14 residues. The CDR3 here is CASRAPDNTDTQYF. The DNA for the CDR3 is TGCGCCAGCAGAGCGCCTGATAACACAGATACGCAGTATTTT. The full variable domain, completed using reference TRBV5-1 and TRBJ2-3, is KAGVTQTPRYLIKTRGQQVTLSCSPISGHRSVSWYQQTPGQGLQFLFEYFSETQRNKGNFPGRFSGRQFSNSRSEMNVSTLELGDSALYLCASRAPDNTDTQYFGPGTRLTVL.